These 2 T cell receptor beta chains were all obtained from the same sample, sequenced in a study of technical replicates of blood from a handful of donors. Only in-frame clones appear in the TCRdb table, and some are missing; sequencing was by immunoSEQ multiplex PCR. The sample yields 80,000 to 95,000 clones, about 94% seen once. Sequenced input: T cells isolated from PBMCs. Receptor source: a human donor in good health.

The V call is TRBV5-4, the J call TRBJ1-2; 8 positions match TRBD1. V shed 0 bases, J shed 8 bases, and the junction held 9 bases outside the gene matches. CDR3 length: 15 residues. Germline assignment: CDR1 SGHNT and CDR2 YYREEE (reference sequence). The CDR3 spells CASSLEQGVGGGYTF. The CDR3 coding sequence is TGTGCCAGCAGCTTGGAACAGGGGGTTGGGGGGGGCTACACCTTC.

This chain connects TRBV5-1 to TRBJ2-5; D is undetermined. The germline gives CDR1 SGHRS, CDR2 YFSETQ. The germline V and J ends were trimmed by 3 bases and 3 bases, with 9 bases remaining between them. This CDR3 is built from 13 residues. CDR3 bases: TGCGCCAGCAGCTCGGTGATTAAAGAGACCCAGTACTTC. Translating it yields CASSSVIKETQYF.